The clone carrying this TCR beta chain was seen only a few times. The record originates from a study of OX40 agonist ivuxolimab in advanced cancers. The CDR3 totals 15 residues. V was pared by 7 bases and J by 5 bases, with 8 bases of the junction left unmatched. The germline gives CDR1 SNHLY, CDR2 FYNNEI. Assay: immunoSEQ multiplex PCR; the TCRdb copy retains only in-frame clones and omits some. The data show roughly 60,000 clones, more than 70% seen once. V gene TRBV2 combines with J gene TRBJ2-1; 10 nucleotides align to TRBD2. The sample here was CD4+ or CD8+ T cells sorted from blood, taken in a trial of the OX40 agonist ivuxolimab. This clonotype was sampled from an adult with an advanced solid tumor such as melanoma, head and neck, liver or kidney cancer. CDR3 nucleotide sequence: TGTGCCAGCAATCGGCTAGCGGGGGTCAACAATGAGCAGTTCTTC. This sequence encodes CASNRLAGVNNEQFF.